This TCR beta chain was sequenced during a study of a mutant IDH1 vaccine in newly diagnosed glioma. Study details: Vaccination followed radiotherapy alone by 4-6 weeks, or accompanied temozolomide cycles. The therapy given earlier, which was standard therapy, consisted of radiotherapy, temozolomide, or both, and most of the patients received both.

Time point specified: week 35, safety follow-up. The study gave 300 ug of mutant IDH1 20-mer peptide per vaccine dose, with topical imiquimod. New WHO grade 3 or 4 IDH1-mutant, ATRX-lost astrocytomas were present in all donors. Remarks on this clone: Its antigen is unidentified.

Profiled with immunoSEQ multiplex PCR; TCRdb holds only in-frame clones, not every one. The table records tens of thousands of clones, less than 90% of them present only once. CDR3 length: 15 residues. The V and J ends lost 6 bases and 5 bases, in that order; junction bases with no gene match: 11. Germline V lookup: CDR1 SEHNR, CDR2 FQNEAQ (reference sequence). V gene TRBV7-9 combines with J gene TRBJ1-2; 8 bases match TRBD1. This clonotype was sampled from a young man with glioma. The sequenced sample was PBMCs, obtained from a glioma patient whose treatment included an IDH1 peptide vaccine. CDR3 in DNA: TGTGCCAGCAGGTCTCTCAGGGGGCCGGAGTATGGCTACACCTTC. This encodes CASRSLRGPEYGYTF.